The TCR beta chain under discussion was sequenced for a study of blood T cell repertoires in COVID-19. This clone has a handful of counts. Some clones are missing from TCRdb's copy, which holds only in-frame ones; the method was immunoSEQ multiplex PCR. The sample has 200,000 to 250,000 clones; more than 70% are singletons. Enrolment of Seattle patients took place during active infection, and they were followed longitudinally. Germline V gene data show CDR1 as SGHNT and CDR2 as YENEEA. This CDR3 contains 14 residues. V was pared by 3 bases and J by 5 bases, with 5 bases of the junction left unmatched.

The chain combines TRBV11-3 with TRBJ2-5, with TRBD1 identical over 8 bases. The sequence was collected from a man aged 50-59 years with COVID-19, enrolled during active disease. Sequenced input: peripheral blood. The CDR3 is CASSFRQGSETQYF. CDR3 DNA: TGTGCCAGCAGCTTTAGACAGGGGAGCGAGACCCAGTACTTC.